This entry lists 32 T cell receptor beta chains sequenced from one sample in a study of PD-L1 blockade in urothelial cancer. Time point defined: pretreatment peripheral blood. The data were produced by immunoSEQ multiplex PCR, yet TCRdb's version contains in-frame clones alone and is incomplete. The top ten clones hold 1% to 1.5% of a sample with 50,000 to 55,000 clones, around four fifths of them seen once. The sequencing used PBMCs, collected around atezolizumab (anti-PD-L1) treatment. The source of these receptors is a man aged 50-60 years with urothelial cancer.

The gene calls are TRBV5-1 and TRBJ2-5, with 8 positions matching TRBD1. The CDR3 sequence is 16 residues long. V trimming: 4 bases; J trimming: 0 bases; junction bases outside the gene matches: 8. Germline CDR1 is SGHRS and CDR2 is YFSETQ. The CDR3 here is CASSPATGAHQETQYF. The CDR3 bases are TGCGCCAGCAGCCCAGCGACAGGGGCCCACCAAGAGACCCAGTACTTC.

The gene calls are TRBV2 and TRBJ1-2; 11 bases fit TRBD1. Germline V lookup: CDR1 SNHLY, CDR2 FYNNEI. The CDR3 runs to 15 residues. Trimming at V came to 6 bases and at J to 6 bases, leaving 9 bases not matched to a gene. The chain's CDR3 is CASRETGTGGDGYTF. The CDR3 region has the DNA TGTGCCAGCAGGGAAACCGGGACAGGGGGGGATGGCTACACCTTC.

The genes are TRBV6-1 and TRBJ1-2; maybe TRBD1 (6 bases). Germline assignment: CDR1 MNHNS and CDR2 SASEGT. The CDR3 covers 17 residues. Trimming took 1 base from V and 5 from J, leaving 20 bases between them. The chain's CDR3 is CASSEGQGQLLWYGYTF. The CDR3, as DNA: TGTGCCAGCAGTGAAGGGCAAGGACAGCTCCTGTGGTATGGCTACACCTTC.

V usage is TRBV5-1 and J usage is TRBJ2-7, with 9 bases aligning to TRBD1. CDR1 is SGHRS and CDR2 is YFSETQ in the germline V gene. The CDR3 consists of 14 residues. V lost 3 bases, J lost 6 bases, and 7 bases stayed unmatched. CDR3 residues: CASSSPGQGLEQYF. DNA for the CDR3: TGCGCCAGCAGCTCACCGGGACAGGGCCTCGAGCAGTACTTC.

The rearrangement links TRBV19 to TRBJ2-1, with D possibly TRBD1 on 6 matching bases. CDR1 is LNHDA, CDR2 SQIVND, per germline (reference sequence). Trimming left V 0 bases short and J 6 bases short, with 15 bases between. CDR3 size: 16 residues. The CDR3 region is CASSIDTGFGFNEQFF. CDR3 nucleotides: TGTGCCAGTAGTATAGACACAGGGTTTGGGTTCAATGAGCAGTTCTTC.

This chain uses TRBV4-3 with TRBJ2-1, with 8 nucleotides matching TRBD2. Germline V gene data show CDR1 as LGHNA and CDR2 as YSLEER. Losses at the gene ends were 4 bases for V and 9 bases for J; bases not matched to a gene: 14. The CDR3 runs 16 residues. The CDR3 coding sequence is TGCGCCAGCAGCCTTTCGGTAGCGGGAAGGGCTAGTGAGCAGTTCTTC. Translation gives CASSLSVAGRASEQFF.

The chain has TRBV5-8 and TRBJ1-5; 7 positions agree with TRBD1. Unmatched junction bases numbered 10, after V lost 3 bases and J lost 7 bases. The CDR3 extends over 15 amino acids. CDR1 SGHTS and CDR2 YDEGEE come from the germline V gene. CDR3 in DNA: TGTGCCAGCAGCTCAGGCAGACAGGGCGGCCAGCCCCAGCATTTT. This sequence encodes CASSSGRQGGQPQHF.

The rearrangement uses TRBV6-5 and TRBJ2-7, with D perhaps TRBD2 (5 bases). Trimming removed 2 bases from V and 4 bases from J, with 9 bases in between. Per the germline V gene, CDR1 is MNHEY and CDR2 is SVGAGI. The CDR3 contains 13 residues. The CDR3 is CASSYLSGYEQYF. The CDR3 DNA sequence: TGTGCCAGCAGTTACCTGAGCGGTTACGAGCAGTACTTC.

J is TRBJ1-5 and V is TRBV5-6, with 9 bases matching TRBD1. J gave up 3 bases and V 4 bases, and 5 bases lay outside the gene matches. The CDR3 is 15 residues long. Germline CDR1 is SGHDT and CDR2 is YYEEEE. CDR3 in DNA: TGTGCCAGCAGCACTTACAGGGGGCACAATCAGCCCCAGCATTTT. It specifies CASSTYRGHNQPQHF. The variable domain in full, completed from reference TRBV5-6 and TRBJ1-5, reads DAGVTQSPTHLIKTRGQQVTLRCSPKSGHDTVSWYQQALGQGPQFIFQYYEEEERQRGNFPDRFSGHQFPNYSSELNVNALLLGDSALYLCASSTYRGHNQPQHFGDGTRLSIL.

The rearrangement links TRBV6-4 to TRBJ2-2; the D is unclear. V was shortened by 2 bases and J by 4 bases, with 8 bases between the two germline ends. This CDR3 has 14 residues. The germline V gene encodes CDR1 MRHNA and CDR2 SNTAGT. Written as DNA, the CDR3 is TGTGCCAGCAGTGACGGCACAGCCACCGGGGAGCTGTTTTTT. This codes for CASSDGTATGELFF.

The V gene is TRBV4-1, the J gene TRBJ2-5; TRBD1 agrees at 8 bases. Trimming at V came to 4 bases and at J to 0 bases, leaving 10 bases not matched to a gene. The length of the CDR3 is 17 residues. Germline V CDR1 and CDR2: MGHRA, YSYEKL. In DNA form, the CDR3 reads TGCGCCAGCAGCCCTCATAACAGGGGGACATACCAAGAGACCCAGTACTTC. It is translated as CASSPHNRGTYQETQYF.

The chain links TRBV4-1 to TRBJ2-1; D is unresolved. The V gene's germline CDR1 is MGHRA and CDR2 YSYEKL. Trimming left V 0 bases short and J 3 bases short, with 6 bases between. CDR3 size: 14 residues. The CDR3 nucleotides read TGCGCCAGCAGCCAAGAGGCCAGCTACAATGAGCAGTTCTTC. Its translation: CASSQEASYNEQFF.

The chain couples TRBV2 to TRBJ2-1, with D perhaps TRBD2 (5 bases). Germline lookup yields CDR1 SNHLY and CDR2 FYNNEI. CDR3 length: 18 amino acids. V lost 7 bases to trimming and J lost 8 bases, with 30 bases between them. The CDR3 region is CASKDGVTAEPSIYEQFF. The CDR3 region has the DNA TGTGCCAGCAAGGACGGGGTAACAGCGGAACCTTCAATCTATGAGCAGTTCTTC.

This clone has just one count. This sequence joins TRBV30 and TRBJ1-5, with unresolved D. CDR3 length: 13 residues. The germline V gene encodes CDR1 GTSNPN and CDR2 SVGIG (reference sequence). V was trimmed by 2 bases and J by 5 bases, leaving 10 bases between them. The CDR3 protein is CAWSQEAHQPQHF. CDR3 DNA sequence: TGTGCCTGGAGTCAGGAGGCTCATCAGCCCCAGCATTTT.

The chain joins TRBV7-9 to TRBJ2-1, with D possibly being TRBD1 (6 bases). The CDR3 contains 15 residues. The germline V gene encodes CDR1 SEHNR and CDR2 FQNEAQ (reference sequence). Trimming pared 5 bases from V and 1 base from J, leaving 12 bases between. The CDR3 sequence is CASSPRQGSYNEQFF. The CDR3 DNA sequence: TGTGCCAGCAGCCCCCGTCAGGGGTCCTACAATGAGCAGTTCTTC.

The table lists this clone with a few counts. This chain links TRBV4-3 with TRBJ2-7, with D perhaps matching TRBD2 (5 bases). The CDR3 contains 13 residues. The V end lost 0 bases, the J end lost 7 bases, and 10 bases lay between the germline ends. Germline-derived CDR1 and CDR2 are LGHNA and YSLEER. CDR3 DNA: TGCGCCAGCAGCCAAGATTTCGGGGAGGAGCAGTACTTC. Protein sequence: CASSQDFGEEQYF.

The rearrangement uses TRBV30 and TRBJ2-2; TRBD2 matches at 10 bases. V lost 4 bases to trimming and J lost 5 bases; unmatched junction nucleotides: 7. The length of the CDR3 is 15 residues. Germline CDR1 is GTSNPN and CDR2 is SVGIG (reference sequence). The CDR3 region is CAWKQRGGGTGELFF. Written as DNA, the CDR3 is TGTGCCTGGAAACAGCGGGGGGGCGGGACCGGGGAGCTGTTTTTT.

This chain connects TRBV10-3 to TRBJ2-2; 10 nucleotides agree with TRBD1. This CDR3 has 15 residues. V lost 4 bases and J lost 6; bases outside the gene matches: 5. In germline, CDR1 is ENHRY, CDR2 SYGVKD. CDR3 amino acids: CAISVRTGGAGELFF. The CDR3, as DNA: TGTGCCATCAGTGTCCGGACAGGGGGTGCCGGGGAGCTGTTTTTT.

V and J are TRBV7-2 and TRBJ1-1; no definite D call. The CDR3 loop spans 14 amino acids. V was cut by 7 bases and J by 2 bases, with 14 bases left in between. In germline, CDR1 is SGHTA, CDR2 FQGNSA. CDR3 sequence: CASTLLGPNTEAFF. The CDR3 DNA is TGTGCCAGCACGCTTCTGGGCCCCAACACTGAAGCTTTCTTT.

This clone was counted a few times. The CDR3 here is CAAGYEQYF. DNA of the CDR3: TGTGCCGCCGGGTACGAGCAGTACTTC. This chain uses TRBV6-5 with TRBJ2-7; D remains unclear. Germline V lookup: CDR1 MNHEY, CDR2 SVGAGI. Trimming pared 11 bases from V and 4 bases from J, leaving 6 bases between. The CDR3 runs to 9 residues.

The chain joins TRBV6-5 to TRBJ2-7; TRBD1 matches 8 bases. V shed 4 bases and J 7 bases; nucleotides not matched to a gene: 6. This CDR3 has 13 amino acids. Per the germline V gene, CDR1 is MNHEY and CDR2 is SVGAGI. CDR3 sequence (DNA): TGTGCCAGCAGTTCTCAGGGGGCCGGGGAGCAGTACTTC. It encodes CASSSQGAGEQYF.

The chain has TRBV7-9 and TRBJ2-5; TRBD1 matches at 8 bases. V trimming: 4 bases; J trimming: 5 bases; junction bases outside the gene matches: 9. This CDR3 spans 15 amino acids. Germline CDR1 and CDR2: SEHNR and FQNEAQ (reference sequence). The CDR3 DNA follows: TGTGCCAGCAGCTCCGGACAGGGCTGGGGGGAGACCCAGTACTTC. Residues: CASSSGQGWGETQYF.

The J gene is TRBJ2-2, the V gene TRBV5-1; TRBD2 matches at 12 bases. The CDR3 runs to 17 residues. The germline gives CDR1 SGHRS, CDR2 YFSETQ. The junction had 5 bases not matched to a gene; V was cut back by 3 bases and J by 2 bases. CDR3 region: CASSSSGGATNTGELFF. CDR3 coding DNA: TGCGCCAGCAGCTCTAGCGGGGGGGCTACCAACACCGGGGAGCTGTTTTTT.

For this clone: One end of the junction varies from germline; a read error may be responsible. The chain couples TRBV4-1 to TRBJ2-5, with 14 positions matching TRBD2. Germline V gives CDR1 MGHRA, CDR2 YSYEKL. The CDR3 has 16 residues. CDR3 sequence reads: CASSQELGLAGAMSHF. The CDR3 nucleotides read TGCGCCAGCAGCCAAGAACTGGGACTAGCGGGGGCAATGAGCCACTTC.

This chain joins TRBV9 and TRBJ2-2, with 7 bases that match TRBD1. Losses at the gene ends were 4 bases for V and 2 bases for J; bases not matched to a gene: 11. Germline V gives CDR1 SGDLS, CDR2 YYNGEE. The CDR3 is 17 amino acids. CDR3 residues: CASSPRRGQENTGELFF. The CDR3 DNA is TGTGCCAGCAGCCCACGCCGAGGACAGGAAAACACCGGGGAGCTGTTTTTT.

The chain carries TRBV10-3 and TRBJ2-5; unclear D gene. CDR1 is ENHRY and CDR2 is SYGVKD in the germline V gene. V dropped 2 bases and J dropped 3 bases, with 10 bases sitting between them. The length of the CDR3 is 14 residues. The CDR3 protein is CAISEIRTEETQYF. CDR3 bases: TGTGCCATCAGTGAGATTAGAACCGAAGAGACCCAGTACTTC.

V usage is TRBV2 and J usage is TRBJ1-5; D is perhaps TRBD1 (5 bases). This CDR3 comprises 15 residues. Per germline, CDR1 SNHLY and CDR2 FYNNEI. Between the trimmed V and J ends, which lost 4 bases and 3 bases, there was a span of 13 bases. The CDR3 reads CASSVLSRVNQPQHF. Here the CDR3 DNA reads TGTGCCAGCAGTGTTCTTTCCAGGGTCAATCAGCCCCAGCATTTT.

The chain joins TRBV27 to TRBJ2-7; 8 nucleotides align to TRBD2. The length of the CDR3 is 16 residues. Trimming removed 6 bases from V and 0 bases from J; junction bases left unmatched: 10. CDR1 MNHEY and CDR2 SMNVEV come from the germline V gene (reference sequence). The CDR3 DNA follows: TGTGCCAGCAGACCACCCTTAGCGGGACCCTCCTACGAGCAGTACTTC. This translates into CASRPPLAGPSYEQYF.

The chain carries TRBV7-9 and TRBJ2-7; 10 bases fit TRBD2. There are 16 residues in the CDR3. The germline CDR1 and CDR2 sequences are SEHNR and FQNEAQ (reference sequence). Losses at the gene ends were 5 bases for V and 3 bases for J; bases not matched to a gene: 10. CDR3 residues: CASSLRGSSGGYEQYF. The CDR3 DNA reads TGTGCCAGCAGCCTCAGGGGGTCTAGCGGGGGCTACGAGCAGTACTTC.

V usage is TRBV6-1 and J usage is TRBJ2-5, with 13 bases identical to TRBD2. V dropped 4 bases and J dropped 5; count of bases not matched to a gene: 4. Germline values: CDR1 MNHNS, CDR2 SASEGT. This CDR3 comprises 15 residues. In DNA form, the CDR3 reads TGTGCCAGCAGTGTGACTAGCGGGGGGTCGGAGACCCAGTACTTC. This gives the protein CASSVTSGGSETQYF.

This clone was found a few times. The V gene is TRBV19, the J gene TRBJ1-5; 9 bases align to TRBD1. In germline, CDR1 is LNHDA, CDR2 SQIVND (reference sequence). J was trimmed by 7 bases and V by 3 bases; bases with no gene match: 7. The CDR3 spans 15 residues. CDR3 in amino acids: CASSIPGQGKQPQHF. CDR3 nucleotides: TGTGCCAGTAGTATTCCGGGACAGGGAAAACAGCCCCAGCATTTT. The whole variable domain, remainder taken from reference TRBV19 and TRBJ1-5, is DGGITQSPKYLFRKEGQNVTLSCEQNLNHDAMYWYRQDPGQGLRLIYYSQIVNDFQKGDIAEGYSVSREKKESFPLTVTSAQKNPTAFYLCASSIPGQGKQPQHFGDGTRLSIL.

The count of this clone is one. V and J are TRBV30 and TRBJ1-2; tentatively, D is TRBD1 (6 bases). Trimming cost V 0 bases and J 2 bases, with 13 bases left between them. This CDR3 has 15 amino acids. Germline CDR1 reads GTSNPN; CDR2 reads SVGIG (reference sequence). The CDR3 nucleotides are TGTGCCTGGAGTGTTAGGGGCCAGGGGAACTATGGCTACACCTTC. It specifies CAWSVRGQGNYGYTF.